The entry that follows covers one TCR beta chain sequence. With 4 bases removed from V and 4 bases from J, the gap between germline ends came to 9 bases. The CDR3 totals 13 residues. Germline V gene lookup returns CDR1 SGHTA and CDR2 FQGNSA. The data belong to a study of control samples from healthy donors and cancer patients. Sequencing used immunoSEQ multiplex PCR; TCRdb keeps in-frame clones, though not all of them. The table lists 100,000 to 150,000 clones, roughly 90% of them singletons. The chain uses TRBV7-2 and TRBJ2-3; D is unclear. The sequenced sample was PBMCs. This TCR was sampled from a man over 45 with head and neck cancer. The CDR3 sequence is CASSSKWADTQYF. For the CDR3, the DNA is TGTGCCAGCAGCTCGAAATGGGCAGATACGCAGTATTTT.